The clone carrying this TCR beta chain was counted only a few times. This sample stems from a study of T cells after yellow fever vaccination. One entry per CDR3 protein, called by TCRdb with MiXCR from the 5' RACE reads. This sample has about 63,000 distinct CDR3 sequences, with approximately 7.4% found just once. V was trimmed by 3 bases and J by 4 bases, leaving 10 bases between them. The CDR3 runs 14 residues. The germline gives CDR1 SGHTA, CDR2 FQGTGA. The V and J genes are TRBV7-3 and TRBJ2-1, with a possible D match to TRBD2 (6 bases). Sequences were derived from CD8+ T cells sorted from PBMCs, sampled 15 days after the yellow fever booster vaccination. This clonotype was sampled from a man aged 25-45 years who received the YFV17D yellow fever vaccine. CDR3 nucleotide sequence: TGTGCCAGCAGCTTCGCGGGACCTTACAATGAGCAGTTCTTC. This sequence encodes CASSFAGPYNEQFF.